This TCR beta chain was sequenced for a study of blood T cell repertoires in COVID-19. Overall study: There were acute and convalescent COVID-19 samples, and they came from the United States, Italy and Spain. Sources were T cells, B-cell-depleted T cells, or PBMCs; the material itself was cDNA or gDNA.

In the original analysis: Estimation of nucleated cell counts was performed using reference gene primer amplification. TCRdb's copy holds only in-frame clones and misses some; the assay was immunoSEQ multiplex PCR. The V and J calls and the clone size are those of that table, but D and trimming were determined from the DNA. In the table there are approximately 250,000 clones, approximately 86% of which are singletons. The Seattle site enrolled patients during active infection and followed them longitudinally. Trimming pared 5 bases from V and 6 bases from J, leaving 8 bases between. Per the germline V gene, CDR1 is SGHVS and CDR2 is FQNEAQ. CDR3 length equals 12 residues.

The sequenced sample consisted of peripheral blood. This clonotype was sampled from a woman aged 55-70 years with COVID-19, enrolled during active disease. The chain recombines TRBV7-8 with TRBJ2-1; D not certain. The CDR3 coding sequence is TGTGCCAGCAGCCGTGACTCCAATGAGCAGTTCTTC. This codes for CASSRDSNEQFF.